The 6 T cell receptor beta chains given below trace back to one sample, sequenced in a study of T cell changes during pregnancy in multiple sclerosis. Produced via immunoSEQ multiplex PCR; TCRdb's table is partial and in-frame only. The sample shows tens of thousands of clones, 91% of them seen only once. Sample: peripheral blood, taken after pregnancy. The origin of the receptors is a female donor in good health, enrolled as a control in a pregnancy study.

The rearrangement links TRBV12-5 to TRBJ2-1; 8 bases are shared with TRBD1. CDR3 length equals 14 residues. Trimming cost V 5 bases and J 8 bases; bases outside gene matches: 8. Germline V CDR1 and CDR2: LGHNT, FRNRAP. CDR3 sequence reads: CASGPRQGTYEQFF. DNA for the CDR3: TGTGCTAGTGGTCCGAGACAGGGGACCTATGAGCAGTTCTTC.

V is TRBV19 and J is TRBJ1-5; D possibly corresponds to TRBD1 (5 bases). Germline values: CDR1 LNHDA, CDR2 SQIVND (reference sequence). The CDR3 is 14 residues long. The V and J ends lost 4 bases and 6 bases respectively, with 13 bases between them. The CDR3 DNA sequence: TGTGCCAGTAGTAGGCAGGGTCAATCTCAGCCCCAGCATTTT. Its translation: CASSRQGQSQPQHF.

The gene calls are TRBV6-1 and TRBJ2-7; D gene ambiguous. The germline CDR1 and CDR2 sequences are MNHNS and SASEGT. This CDR3 is 12 amino acids long. Trimming removed 2 bases at V and 3 bases at J, with 5 bases between. CDR3 loop: CASSESHYEQYF. The DNA for the CDR3 is TGTGCCAGCAGTGAATCCCACTACGAGCAGTACTTC.

The V call is TRBV10-3, the J call TRBJ2-1, with TRBD2 matching 7 bases. Unmatched junction bases numbered 10, after V lost 0 bases and J lost 8 bases. Germline CDR1 and CDR2: ENHRY and SYGVKD. The CDR3 sequence is 16 residues long. Written as DNA, the CDR3 is TGTGCCATCAGTGAGTCTGGCGGGGGTCCCCGGCATGAGCAGTTCTTC. It is translated as CAISESGGGPRHEQFF.

The chain links TRBV6-5 to TRBJ1-2; 10 bases line up with TRBD1. Looked up from germline, CDR1 is MNHEY and CDR2 is SVGAGI. After removal of 6 bases from V and 4 bases from J, the junction contained 8 bases not matched to a gene. The CDR3 length is 15 residues. The CDR3 sequence: CASRPPGQGTYGYTF. The CDR3 DNA follows: TGTGCCAGCAGGCCTCCGGGACAGGGGACCTATGGCTACACCTTC.

A few counts support this clone. V usage is TRBV4-2 and J usage is TRBJ1-1; 8 bases are shared with TRBD1. This CDR3 spans 13 amino acids. Germline CDR1 reads LGHNA; CDR2 reads YNFKEQ. Trimming cost V 6 bases and J 7 bases; bases outside gene matches: 7. The CDR3 loop reads CASSGRDRSEAFF. The CDR3 DNA reads TGTGCCAGCAGTGGCAGGGACAGGAGTGAAGCTTTCTTT.